Presented here are 7 T cell receptor beta chains from one specimen sequenced in a study of shared clonotypes between healthy human individuals. TCRdb's table, derived via immunoSEQ multiplex PCR, lists solely in-frame clones and lacks some. The sample consists of approximately 340,000 clones, around 79% of them appearing once. The sequenced sample consisted of memory CD4+ T cells sorted from blood. Indicated subset: CD45RA-negative fraction. All receptors derive from a man in his thirties or forties in good health.

This clone has a single count. The chain couples TRBV27 to TRBJ2-7, with 8 bases lining up with TRBD1. J was trimmed by 3 bases and V by 4 bases; bases with no gene match: 5. Germline CDR1 reads MNHEY; CDR2 reads SMNVEV (reference sequence). The CDR3 length is 14 residues. In nucleotides, the CDR3 is TGTGCCAGCAGTTCACAGGGGGAGAGCTACGAGCAGTACTTC. Its translation: CASSSQGESYEQYF.

The CDR3, as DNA: TGTGCCAGCAGCGCCAGGGGTGCGGGTAACACAGATACGCAGTATTTT. As protein: CASSARGAGNTDTQYF. The chain carries TRBV4-2 and TRBJ2-3; D perhaps matches TRBD1 (6 bases). The CDR3 runs 16 residues. Per the germline V gene, CDR1 is LGHNA and CDR2 is YNFKEQ. The V end was cut by 5 bases, the J end by 2 bases, with 17 bases between.

The chain links TRBV5-1 to TRBJ1-1; tentative D call: TRBD1 (5 bases). V lost 0 bases, J lost 1 base, and 16 bases lay in between. The CDR3 is 17 amino acids. Germline-derived CDR1 and CDR2 are SGHRS and YFSETQ. CDR3 loop: CASSLAGAEKWNTEAFF. CDR3 sequence (DNA): TGCGCCAGCAGCTTGGCCGGGGCGGAGAAATGGAACACTGAAGCTTTCTTT.

Of note for this clone: The junction shows a germline mismatch at one end, possibly a read error. The chain uses TRBV2 and TRBJ2-5; D may be TRBD2 (6 bases). The CDR3 extends over 11 amino acids. Germline V CDR1 and CDR2: SNHLY, FYNNEI. The CDR3 is CASSVGGPGNF. CDR3 in DNA: TGTGCCAGCAGTGTCGGGGGTCCCGGGAACTTC.

The V call is TRBV18, the J call TRBJ2-4; maybe TRBD1 (5 bases). There are 16 residues in the CDR3. Germline V gene lookup returns CDR1 KGHSH and CDR2 LQKENI. Trimming removed 0 bases from V and 6 bases from J, with 15 bases in between. The CDR3 reads CASSPPNRTPGNIQYF. DNA for the CDR3: TGTGCCAGCTCACCACCGAACAGGACCCCGGGAAACATTCAGTACTTC.

The V and J genes are TRBV21-1 and TRBJ2-7; the table's D call, TRBD2, has no DNA check behind it. TRBV21-1 is a documented pseudogene. This CDR3 spans 14 amino acids. CDR3 in amino acids: CASSKPIVAYEQYF. The DNA of the CDR3 is TGTGCCAGCAGCAAACCGATCGTAGCCTACGAGCAGTACTTC.

As regards this clone: At the DNA level, this CDR3 is encoded by other sequences in the same sample as well. The chain couples TRBV28 to TRBJ2-3; 10 bases agree with TRBD1. With V trimmed by 5 bases and J by 3 bases, 2 bases remained unmatched. The CDR3 has 14 amino acids. Germline V lookup: CDR1 MDHEN, CDR2 SYDVKM. The CDR3 DNA sequence: TGTGCCAGCAGTAGGACAGGGGGGACAGATACGCAGTATTTT. It codes for CASSRTGGTDTQYF. Combining the CDR3 with reference TRBV28 and TRBJ2-3 gives the whole variable domain DVKVTQSSRYLVKRTGEKVFLECVQDMDHENMFWYRQDPGLGLRLIYFSYDVKMKEKGDIPEGYSVSREKKERFSLILESASTNQTSMYLCASSRTGGTDTQYFGPGTRLTVL.